Listed here is a single T cell receptor beta chain. Its antigen is not known. This CDR3 has 15 amino acids. Deletions cut 2 bases from V and 2 bases from J, with 14 bases between. Germline values: CDR1 DFQATT, CDR2 SNEGSKA (reference sequence). TCR beta VDJ and CDR3 profiling used genomic DNA as template. One entry per CDR3 protein results from TCRdb running MiXCR on the reads. The sample has roughly 100,000 distinct CDR3 sequences; about 63% are singletons. The sample is drawn from a study of CD8+CD57+ T cells in acquired aplastic anemia. Broader study findings: A set of around 30 CD8+ CDR3 sequences was shared between patients and controls, and these sequences appeared highly expressed in patients.

In patients chosen for sequencing, flow cytometry had shown CD8+CD57+ cell expansion. This TCR was sampled from a human donor with aplastic anemia. The V gene is TRBV20-1, the J gene TRBJ2-3, with TRBD1 as a possible D gene (6 bases). The sequenced material came from sorted CD4+, CD8+, or CD8+CD57+ T cells (not recorded which) from PBMCs. The CDR3 loop reads CSARPPRGTTDTQYF. CDR3 DNA sequence: TGCAGTGCTAGACCCCCGAGGGGGACCACAGATACGCAGTATTTT.